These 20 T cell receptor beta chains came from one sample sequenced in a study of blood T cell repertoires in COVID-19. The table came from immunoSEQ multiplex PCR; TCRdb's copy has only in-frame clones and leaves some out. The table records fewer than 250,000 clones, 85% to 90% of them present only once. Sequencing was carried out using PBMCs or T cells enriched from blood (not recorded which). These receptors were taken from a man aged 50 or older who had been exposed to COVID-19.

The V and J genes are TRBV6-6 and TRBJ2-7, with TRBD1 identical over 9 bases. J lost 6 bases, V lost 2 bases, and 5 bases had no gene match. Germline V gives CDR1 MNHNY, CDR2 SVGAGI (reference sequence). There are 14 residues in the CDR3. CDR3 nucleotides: TGTGCCAGCAGTTACGCGGGACAGGGAGGCGAGCAGTACTTC. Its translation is CASSYAGQGGEQYF.

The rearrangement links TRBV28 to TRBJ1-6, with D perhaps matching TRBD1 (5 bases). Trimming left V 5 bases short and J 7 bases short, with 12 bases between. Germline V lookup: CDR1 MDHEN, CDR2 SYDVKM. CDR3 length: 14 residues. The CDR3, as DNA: TGTGCCAGCAGTATTGGGGGGGGGAATTCACCCCTCCACTTT. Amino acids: CASSIGGGNSPLHF.

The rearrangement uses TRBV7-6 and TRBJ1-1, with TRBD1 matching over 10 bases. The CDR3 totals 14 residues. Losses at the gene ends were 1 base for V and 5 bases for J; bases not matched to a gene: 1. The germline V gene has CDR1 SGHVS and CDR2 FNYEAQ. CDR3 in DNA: TGTGCCAGCAGCTTAGGGGGACAGGGGACTGAAGCTTTCTTT. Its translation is CASSLGGQGTEAFF.

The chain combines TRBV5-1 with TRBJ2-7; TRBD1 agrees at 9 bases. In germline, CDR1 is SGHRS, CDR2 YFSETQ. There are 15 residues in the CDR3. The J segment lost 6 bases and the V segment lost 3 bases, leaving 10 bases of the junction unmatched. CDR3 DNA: TGCGCCAGCAGCTCGACCGCGGGACAGGGAAGCGAGCAGTACTTC. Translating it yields CASSSTAGQGSEQYF.

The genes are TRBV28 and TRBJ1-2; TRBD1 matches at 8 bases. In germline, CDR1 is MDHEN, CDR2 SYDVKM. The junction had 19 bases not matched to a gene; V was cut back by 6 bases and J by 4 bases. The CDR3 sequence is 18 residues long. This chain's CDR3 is CASSLRWTGKPEIYGYTF. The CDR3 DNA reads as TGTGCCAGCAGCCTACGGTGGACAGGGAAGCCGGAGATCTATGGCTACACCTTC.

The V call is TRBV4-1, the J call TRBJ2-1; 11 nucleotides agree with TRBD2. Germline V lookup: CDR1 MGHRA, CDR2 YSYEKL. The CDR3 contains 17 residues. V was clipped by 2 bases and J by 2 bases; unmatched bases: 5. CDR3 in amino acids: CASSQQTTSGAYNEQFF. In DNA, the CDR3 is TGCGCCAGCAGCCAACAAACGACTAGCGGGGCCTACAATGAGCAGTTCTTC.

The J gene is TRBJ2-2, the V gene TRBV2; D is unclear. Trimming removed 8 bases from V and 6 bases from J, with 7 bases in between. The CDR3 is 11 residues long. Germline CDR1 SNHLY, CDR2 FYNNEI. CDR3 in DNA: TGTGCCAGCGAATACTCCGGGGAGCTGTTTTTT. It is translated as CASEYSGELFF.

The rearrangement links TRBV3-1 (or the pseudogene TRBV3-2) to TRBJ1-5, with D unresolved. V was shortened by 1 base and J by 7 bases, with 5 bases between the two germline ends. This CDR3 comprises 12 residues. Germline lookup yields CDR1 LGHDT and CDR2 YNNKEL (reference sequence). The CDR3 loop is CASSQGGQPQHF. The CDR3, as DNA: TGTGCCAGCAGCCAAGGCGGCCAGCCCCAGCATTTT.

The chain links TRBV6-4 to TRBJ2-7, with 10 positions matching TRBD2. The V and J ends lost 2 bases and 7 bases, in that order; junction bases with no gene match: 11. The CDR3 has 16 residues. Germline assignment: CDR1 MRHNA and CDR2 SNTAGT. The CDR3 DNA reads TGTGCCAGCAGTGACGTAGGGACTAGCGCTCCGTCGGAGCAGTACGTC. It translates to CASSDVGTSAPSEQYV.

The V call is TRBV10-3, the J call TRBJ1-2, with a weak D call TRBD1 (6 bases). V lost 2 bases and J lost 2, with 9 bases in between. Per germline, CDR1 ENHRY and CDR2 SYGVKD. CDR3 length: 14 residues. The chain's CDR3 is CAISENRDNYGYTF. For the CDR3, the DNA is TGTGCCATCAGTGAGAACAGGGACAACTATGGCTACACCTTC.

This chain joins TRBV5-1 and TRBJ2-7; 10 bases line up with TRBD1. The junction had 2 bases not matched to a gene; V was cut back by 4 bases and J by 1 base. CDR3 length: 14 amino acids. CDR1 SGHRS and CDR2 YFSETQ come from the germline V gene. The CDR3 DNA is TGCGCCAGCAGCGCGGGACAGGGGTCCTACGAGCAGTACTTC. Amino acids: CASSAGQGSYEQYF.

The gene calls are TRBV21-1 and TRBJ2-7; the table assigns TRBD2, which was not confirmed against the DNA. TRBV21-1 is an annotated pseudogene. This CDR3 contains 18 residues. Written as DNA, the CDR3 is TGTGCCAGCAGCAAAGTTGAAGCACTAGCGGGGGGGCCCTACGAGCAGTACTTC. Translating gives CASSKVEALAGGPYEQYF.

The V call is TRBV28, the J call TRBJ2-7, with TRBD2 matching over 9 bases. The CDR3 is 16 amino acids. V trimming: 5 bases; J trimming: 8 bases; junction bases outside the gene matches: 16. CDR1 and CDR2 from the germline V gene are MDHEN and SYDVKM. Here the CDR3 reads CASSPTRGWREGQQYV. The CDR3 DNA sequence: TGTGCCAGCAGTCCTACGAGGGGATGGCGGGAGGGCCAGCAGTACGTC.

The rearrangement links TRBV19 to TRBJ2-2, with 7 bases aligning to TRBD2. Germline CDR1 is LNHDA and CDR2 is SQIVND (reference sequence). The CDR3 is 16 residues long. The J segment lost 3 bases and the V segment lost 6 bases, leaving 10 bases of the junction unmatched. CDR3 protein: CASRQAGLYYTGELFF. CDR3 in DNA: TGTGCCAGTAGGCAAGCGGGACTTTACTACACCGGGGAGCTGTTTTTT.

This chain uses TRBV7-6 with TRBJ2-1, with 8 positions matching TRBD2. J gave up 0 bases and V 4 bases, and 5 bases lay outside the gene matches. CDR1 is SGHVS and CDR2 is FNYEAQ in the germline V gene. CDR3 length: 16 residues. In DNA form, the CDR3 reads TGTGCCAGCAGCTGGGACCGGGGGGGCTCCTACAATGAGCAGTTCTTC. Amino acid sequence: CASSWDRGGSYNEQFF.

The CDR3 DNA reads as TGTGCCAGCCTAACGACAGGGGGCAGGGAGACCCAGTACTTC. It translates to CASLTTGGRETQYF. The genes are TRBV2 and TRBJ2-5; 10 nucleotides align to TRBD1. V was clipped by 8 bases and J by 5 bases; unmatched bases: 8. CDR1 and CDR2 (germline): SNHLY, FYNNEI. CDR3 length: 14 amino acids.

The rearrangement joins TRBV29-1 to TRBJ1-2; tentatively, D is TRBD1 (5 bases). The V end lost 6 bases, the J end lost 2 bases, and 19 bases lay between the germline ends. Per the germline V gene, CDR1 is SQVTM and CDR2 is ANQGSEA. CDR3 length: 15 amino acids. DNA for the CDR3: TGCAGCGTCCCCCTGTCCCCGCAGGGAAACTATGGCTACACCTTC. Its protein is CSVPLSPQGNYGYTF.

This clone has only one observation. The CDR3 DNA reads TGTGCCAGCAGTGAACAGGTCTCTGGAAACACCATATATTTT. Protein: CASSEQVSGNTIYF. The chain is built from TRBV28 and TRBJ1-3; a possible D gene is TRBD1 (5 bases). The germline V gene has CDR1 MDHEN and CDR2 SYDVKM. Trimming took 5 bases from V and 0 from J, leaving 8 bases between them. The CDR3 loop spans 14 amino acids.

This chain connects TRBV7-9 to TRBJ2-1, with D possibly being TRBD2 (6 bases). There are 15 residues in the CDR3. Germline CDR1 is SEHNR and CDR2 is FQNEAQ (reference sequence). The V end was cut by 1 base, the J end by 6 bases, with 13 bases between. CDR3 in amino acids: CASSLGLGVFNEQFF. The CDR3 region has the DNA TGTGCCAGCAGCTTAGGACTAGGTGTATTCAATGAGCAGTTCTTC.

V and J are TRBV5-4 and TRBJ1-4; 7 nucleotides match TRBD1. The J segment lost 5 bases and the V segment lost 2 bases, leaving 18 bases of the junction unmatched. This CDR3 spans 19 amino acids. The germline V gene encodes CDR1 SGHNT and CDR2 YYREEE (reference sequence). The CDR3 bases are TGTGCCAGCAGCTTAGGGGGCGCCCGACAGAGTAACATCAATGAAAAACTGTTTTTT. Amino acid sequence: CASSLGGARQSNINEKLFF.